These 29 T cell receptor beta chains were all obtained from the same sample, sequenced in a study of control samples from healthy donors and cancer patients (dated by TCRdb to 2018 to 2020). The protocol used for the library was the immunoSEQ multiplex PCR assay. The immuneACCESS repertoire file appears here via TCRdb, limited to in-frame rearrangements. These files lack a portion of the clones; in checked studies, under half of the deficit traces to unresolved V genes, and the cause of the others is not known. The sample table records tens of thousands of clones; about 89% of these occur just once. The ten largest clones represent about 13% of the sample. Sequences were obtained from PBMCs. These receptors all come from a woman aged 55-70 years with lung cancer.

The V and J genes are TRBV5-1 and TRBJ1-2, with 9 bases lining up with TRBD1. CDR3 length: 15 residues. The germline V gene has CDR1 SGHRS and CDR2 YFSETQ. The V and J ends lost 1 base and 8 bases, in that order; junction bases with no gene match: 9. As DNA, the CDR3 is TGCGCCAGCAGCTTGAGTTGGGACAGGGAGGACGGCTACACCTTC. Protein product: CASSLSWDREDGYTF. Combining the CDR3 with reference TRBV5-1 and TRBJ1-2 gives the whole variable domain KAGVTQTPRYLIKTRGQQVTLSCSPISGHRSVSWYQQTPGQGLQFLFEYFSETQRNKGNFPGRFSGRQFSNSRSEMNVSTLELGDSALYLCASSLSWDREDGYTFGSGTRLTVV.

This chain links TRBV7-9 with TRBJ2-3; 8 bases align to TRBD1. CDR1 and CDR2 (germline): SEHNR, FQNEAQ (reference sequence). The V segment lost 5 bases and the J segment 4 bases; nucleotides outside the gene matches: 8. The CDR3 is 15 amino acids. CDR3 nucleotide sequence: TGTGCCAGCAGCCCCAACAGGGGGTGGTCAGATACGCAGTATTTT. It specifies CASSPNRGWSDTQYF.

The V gene is TRBV6-5, the J gene TRBJ1-1, with D tentatively TRBD1 (5 bases). This CDR3 is built from 15 residues. Germline CDR1 reads MNHEY; CDR2 reads SVGAGI. V was trimmed by 7 bases and J by 9 bases, leaving 24 bases between them. In DNA form, the CDR3 reads TGTGCCAGCACCCCCATCGGGGGTCCTTCGGCTAAAGCTTTCTTT. Translation gives CASTPIGGPSAKAFF.

Only one count was recorded for this clone. The chain recombines TRBV5-4 with TRBJ1-2, with 8 bases fitting TRBD1. The CDR3 is 15 amino acids. Germline CDR1 SGHNT, CDR2 YYREEE (reference sequence). V was clipped by 1 base and J by 9 bases; unmatched bases: 11. CDR3 protein: CASSLWGQAVVSYTF. The CDR3, as DNA: TGTGCCAGCAGCTTGTGGGGACAGGCGGTTGTTAGCTACACCTTC.

The chain is built from TRBV11-1 and TRBJ2-5; a possible D gene is TRBD2 (5 bases). Trimming shortened V by 2 bases and J by 9 bases, and 16 bases separated the two germline ends. Germline lookup yields CDR1 SGHAT and CDR2 FQDESV (reference sequence). The CDR3 length is 14 residues. DNA of the CDR3: TGTGCCAGCAGCTTACAGAGGACGACGGGGTCCCAGTACTTC. This translates into CASSLQRTTGSQYF.

This clone was seen only once. The V gene is TRBV10-2, the J gene TRBJ2-7; possible D gene TRBD2, 6 bases. With 6 bases removed from V and 2 bases from J, the gap between germline ends came to 11 bases. There are 13 residues in the CDR3. Germline values: CDR1 WSHSY, CDR2 SAAADI. The CDR3, as DNA: TGCGCCAGCAGCCGGGACTCGACCTACGAGCAGTACTTC. Encoded protein: CASSRDSTYEQYF.

This clone was detected a few times. The V call is TRBV2, the J call TRBJ1-2, with 9 bases that match TRBD1. This CDR3 is built from 14 residues. Losses at the gene ends were 6 bases for V and 3 bases for J; bases not matched to a gene: 5. Germline-derived CDR1 and CDR2 are SNHLY and FYNNEI. The DNA for the CDR3 is TGTGCCAGCAGGATACAGGGGGCGGACTATGGCTACACCTTC. Translation gives CASRIQGADYGYTF.

The rearrangement joins TRBV10-3 to TRBJ2-7, with unresolved D. The CDR3 length is 15 residues. The V gene lost 0 bases and the J gene lost 0 bases, with 9 bases spanning the gap. CDR1 is ENHRY, CDR2 SYGVKD, per germline. In DNA form, the CDR3 reads TGTGCCATCAGTGAGTCGATGGACCCCTCCTACGAGCAGTACTTC. Protein product: CAISESMDPSYEQYF.

This clone was counted once. The V and J genes are TRBV10-1 and TRBJ2-5; D is possibly TRBD1 (6 bases). The V end lost 5 bases, the J end lost 5 bases, and 18 bases lay between the germline ends. Germline V lookup: CDR1 WNHNN, CDR2 SYGVQD (reference sequence). CDR3 size: 15 residues. The CDR3, as DNA: TGCGCCAGCAGTCAGATGGTAGGGGGTCGGGAGACCCAGTACTTC. Residues: CASSQMVGGRETQYF.

This clone was counted only a few times. The J gene is TRBJ2-1, the V gene TRBV5-8; either TRBD1 or TRBD2 may fit D (5 bases each). Germline loops: CDR1 SGHTS, CDR2 YDEGEE. V shed 5 bases and J shed 4 bases, with 13 bases lying between them. This CDR3 has 14 amino acids. CDR3 bases: TGTGCCAGCAGGCGCCGGGACGGGTACAATGAGCAGTTCTTC. Its protein is CASRRRDGYNEQFF.

The chain joins TRBV30 to TRBJ2-3; 13 nucleotides match TRBD2. With V trimmed by 1 base and J by 0 bases, 7 bases remained unmatched. Germline V gene lookup returns CDR1 GTSNPN and CDR2 SVGIG (reference sequence). The CDR3 covers 18 residues. CDR3 residues: CAWSEGLAGWTSTDTQYF. DNA for the CDR3: TGTGCCTGGAGTGAGGGACTAGCGGGATGGACTAGCACAGATACGCAGTATTTT.

This chain connects TRBV2 to TRBJ2-7; D is possibly TRBD1 or TRBD2 (5 bases each). The CDR3 contains 14 residues. Germline lookup yields CDR1 SNHLY and CDR2 FYNNEI. Trimming left V 9 bases short and J 2 bases short, with 17 bases between. The CDR3 loop reads CARGVYQAAYEQYF. The CDR3 region has the DNA TGTGCCAGGGGGGTTTATCAGGCGGCCTACGAGCAGTACTTC.

The chain uses TRBV12-3 or TRBV12-4 and TRBJ1-6; no reliable D call. The CDR3 is made up of 13 amino acids. The ends were cut back, 6 bases at V and 5 bases at J, with 8 bases in the middle. CDR3: CASSRTDNSPLHF. The CDR3 nucleotides read TGTGCCAGCAGCAGGACCGATAATTCACCCCTCCACTTT.

This chain joins TRBV28 and TRBJ1-4, with TRBD1 matching 8 bases. The CDR3 covers 14 residues. CDR1 and CDR2 from the germline V gene are MDHEN and SYDVKM. Trimming at V came to 5 bases and at J to 5 bases, leaving 4 bases not matched to a gene. As DNA, the CDR3 is TGTGCCAGCAGTATACAGGGGGTGAATGAAAAACTGTTTTTT. Translated, it gives CASSIQGVNEKLFF.

The rearrangement links TRBV7-9 to TRBJ1-3, with a weak D call TRBD1 (5 bases). Germline V gene data show CDR1 as SEHNR and CDR2 as FQNEAQ (reference sequence). The germline V and J ends were trimmed by 5 bases and 0 bases, with 14 bases remaining between them. The CDR3 is made up of 16 amino acids. The CDR3 DNA reads as TGTGCCAGCAGCCTAGGGGTGATGAGCTCTGGAAACACCATATATTTT. Translating it yields CASSLGVMSSGNTIYF.

The chain employs TRBV6-5 and TRBJ2-7, with 10 bases that match TRBD2. Germline loops: CDR1 MNHEY, CDR2 SVGAGI. With 5 bases clipped from V and 1 base from J, the junction kept 5 bases outside the gene matches. The CDR3 extends over 15 amino acids. The chain's CDR3 is CASSPSGGKSYEQYF. CDR3 nucleotide sequence: TGTGCCAGCAGTCCTAGCGGGGGAAAGTCCTACGAGCAGTACTTC.

The V and J genes are TRBV7-6 and TRBJ2-7; tentatively, D is TRBD1 (6 bases). With 4 bases removed from V and 2 bases from J, the gap between germline ends came to 15 bases. There are 15 residues in the CDR3. CDR1 SGHVS and CDR2 FNYEAQ come from the germline V gene. As DNA, the CDR3 is TGTGCCAGCAGCTCATGGGGCAGGGGCCCCTACGAGCAGTACTTC. Protein product: CASSSWGRGPYEQYF.

This clone was seen only a few times. This rearrangement joins TRBV7-2 to TRBJ1-2; 8 nucleotides align to TRBD1. Germline V gives CDR1 SGHTA, CDR2 FQGNSA. V shed 5 bases and J 5 bases; nucleotides not matched to a gene: 7. This CDR3 contains 14 residues. This chain's CDR3 is CASSRYRGDYGYTF. As DNA, the CDR3 is TGTGCCAGCAGCCGTTACAGGGGGGATTATGGCTACACCTTC.

V and J are TRBV3-1 (or the pseudogene TRBV3-2) and TRBJ1-4, with 10 bases fitting TRBD1. CDR3 length: 15 residues. Losses at the gene ends were 4 bases for V and 5 bases for J; bases not matched to a gene: 4. CDR1 is LGHDT, CDR2 YNNKEL, per germline (reference sequence). The CDR3 sequence is CASSLQGQGNEKLFF. In nucleotides, the CDR3 is TGTGCCAGCAGCCTGCAGGGACAGGGGAATGAAAAACTGTTTTTT.

The chain carries TRBV18 and TRBJ2-7; weak D call: TRBD2 (5 bases). Germline V gene sequence: CDR1 KGHSH, CDR2 LQKENI. This CDR3 contains 13 residues. Trimming took off 2 bases at V and 5 bases at J, with 10 bases between the two ends. This chain's CDR3 is CASSPARVNEQYF. CDR3 DNA: TGTGCCAGCTCACCAGCGAGGGTAAACGAGCAGTACTTC.

The chain uses TRBV4-1 and TRBJ1-4, with unresolved D. The CDR3 totals 16 residues. Deletions cut 6 bases from V and 4 bases from J, with 18 bases between. The germline V gene encodes CDR1 MGHRA and CDR2 YSYEKL. CDR3 sequence: CASSQMPGTLNEKLFF. The DNA of the CDR3 is TGCGCCAGCAGTCAAATGCCGGGAACTCTTAATGAAAAACTGTTTTTT.

The sample holds a few counts of this clone. The chain carries TRBV10-3 and TRBJ1-4; D is unclear. The CDR3 has 14 amino acids. V was cut by 10 bases and J by 3 bases, with 15 bases left in between. Looked up from germline, CDR1 is ENHRY and CDR2 is SYGVKD. The CDR3 loop is CATADLTSNEKLFF. The DNA for the CDR3 is TGTGCCACCGCCGATTTGACTTCTAATGAAAAACTGTTTTTT.

This rearrangement joins TRBV5-1 to TRBJ2-7; D perhaps matches TRBD1 (7 bases). Germline-derived CDR1 and CDR2 are SGHRS and YFSETQ. The V and J ends lost 0 bases and 0 bases respectively, with 13 bases between them. This CDR3 spans 16 amino acids. The CDR3 region has the DNA TGCGCCAGCAGCTTGGATGGCGGGACAGTCTCCTACGAGCAGTACTTC. Its protein product is CASSLDGGTVSYEQYF.

V and J are TRBV19 and TRBJ2-1; 14 positions agree with TRBD2. The CDR3 loop spans 15 amino acids. The germline V gene encodes CDR1 LNHDA and CDR2 SQIVND (reference sequence). The junction had 10 bases not matched to a gene; V was cut back by 4 bases and J by 14 bases. CDR3 coding DNA: TGTGCCAGTAGTAAGGGACTAGCGGGAGAGGGTAGGGAGTTCTTC. Amino acid sequence: CASSKGLAGEGREFF.

This rearrangement joins TRBV29-1 to TRBJ2-2; possibly TRBD1 for D (5 bases). Germline CDR1 and CDR2: SQVTM and ANQGSEA. Trimming shortened V by 1 base and J by 4 bases, and 10 bases separated the two germline ends. CDR3 size: 14 residues. This CDR3 is CSVEGPTGTGELFF. The CDR3, as DNA: TGCAGCGTTGAAGGCCCTACAGGCACCGGGGAGCTGTTTTTT.

The chain joins TRBV6-5 to TRBJ1-1; D is possibly TRBD1 (6 bases). From germline, CDR1 is MNHEY and CDR2 SVGAGI. V shed 7 bases and J shed 4 bases, with 13 bases lying between them. The CDR3 extends over 13 amino acids. The CDR3 reads CASKIGGSTEAFF. The DNA of the CDR3 is TGTGCCAGCAAGATAGGGGGATCCACTGAAGCTTTCTTT.

The CDR3 sequence is CASSNTGELFF. CDR3 coding DNA: TGTGCCAGTTCGAACACCGGGGAGCTGTTTTTT. This chain links TRBV2 with TRBJ2-2, with D unresolved. V dropped 9 bases and J dropped 0 bases, with 2 bases sitting between them. The CDR3 has 11 residues. Germline V gene data show CDR1 as SNHLY and CDR2 as FYNNEI.

The V and J genes are TRBV7-2 and TRBJ1-2; D is perhaps TRBD1 (6 bases). Deletions cut 4 bases from V and 5 bases from J, with 11 bases between. CDR1 is SGHTA and CDR2 is FQGNSA in the germline V gene. The CDR3 runs to 13 residues. The CDR3 sequence: CASSYRDPYGYTF. For the CDR3, the DNA is TGTGCCAGCAGCTACAGGGACCCGTATGGCTACACCTTC.

The rearrangement links TRBV20-1 to TRBJ2-1; D unresolved. The length of the CDR3 is 9 residues. Germline-derived CDR1 and CDR2 are DFQATT and SNEGSKA (reference sequence). Here the CDR3 reads CIYYNEQFF. The CDR3, as DNA: TGCATTTACTACAATGAGCAGTTCTTC.